The TCR beta chain under discussion was sequenced for a study of Ad26.COV2.S vaccination and SARS-CoV-2 variants. At the level of the study: Participants got Ad26.COV2.S intramuscularly, once or twice 56 days apart.

Note on this clone: Its matching antigen is unknown.

This CDR3 comprises 13 residues. V lost 4 bases to trimming and J lost 5 bases, with 13 bases between them. Germline V gene lookup returns CDR1 SGHRS and CDR2 YFSETQ. The data were produced by immunoSEQ multiplex PCR, yet TCRdb's version contains in-frame clones alone and is incomplete. The sample yields 350,000 to 400,000 clones, about 89% seen once. Regarding the study as a whole: Those who received the vaccine showed greater spike-specific TCR breadth than those given placebo. Post-vaccination spike-specific CD8+ and CD4+ T cell responses reportedly had substantial breadth.

Documented treatment: around 19 received Ad26.COV2.S at low or high dose, single or two shots; about 5 received placebo; per-sample allocation not given. Sample collection was performed on day 63 after the first vaccine or placebo injection. Boston provided a donor who was an adult aged 18-55 years. The clonotype originates from a person aged 18-60 years who received the Ad26.COV2.S COVID-19 vaccine or a placebo. Specimen: peripheral blood, collected in a trial of Ad26.COV2.S vaccine versus placebo. The genes are TRBV5-1 and TRBJ2-7; D is unresolved. The CDR3 sequence is CASSQQGTNEQYF. CDR3 coding DNA: TGCGCCAGCAGCCAGCAAGGCACCAACGAGCAGTACTTC.